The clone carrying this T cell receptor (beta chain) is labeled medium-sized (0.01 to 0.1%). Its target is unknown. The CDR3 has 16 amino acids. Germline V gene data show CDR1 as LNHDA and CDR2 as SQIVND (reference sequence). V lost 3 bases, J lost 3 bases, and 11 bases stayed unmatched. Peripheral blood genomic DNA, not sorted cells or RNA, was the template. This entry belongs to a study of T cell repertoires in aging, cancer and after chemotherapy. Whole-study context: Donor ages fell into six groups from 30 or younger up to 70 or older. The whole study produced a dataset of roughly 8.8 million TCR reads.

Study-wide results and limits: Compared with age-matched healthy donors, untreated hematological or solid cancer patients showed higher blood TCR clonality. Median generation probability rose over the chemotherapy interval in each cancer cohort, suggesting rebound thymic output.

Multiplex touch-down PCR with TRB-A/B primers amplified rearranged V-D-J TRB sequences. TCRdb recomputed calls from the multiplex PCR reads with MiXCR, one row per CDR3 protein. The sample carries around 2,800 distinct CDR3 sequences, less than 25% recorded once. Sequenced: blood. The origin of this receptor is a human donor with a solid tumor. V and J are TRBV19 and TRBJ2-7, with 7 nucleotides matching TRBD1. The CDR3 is CASSMTSTGKDYEQYF. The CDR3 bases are TGTGCCAGTAGTATGACCTCGACAGGGAAAGACTACGAGCAGTACTTC.